What follows are 24 T cell receptor beta chains derived from one specimen sequenced in a study of blood T cell repertoires in COVID-19. The method was immunoSEQ multiplex PCR; TCRdb's version includes in-frame clones alone and lacks a portion of them. This table holds about 170,000 clones, about 80% found once. Sequencing used peripheral blood. The receptor source for this set is a human donor with acute or convalescent COVID-19. The donor label of this sample is uncertain.

The table lists this clone with a count of one. This rearrangement joins TRBV19 to TRBJ1-5; the match to TRBD1 covers 7 bases. The V gene's germline CDR1 is LNHDA and CDR2 SQIVND (reference sequence). The CDR3 has 16 amino acids. V gave up 5 bases and J gave up 7 bases; unmatched junction bases: 14. The CDR3 is CASSPSGRGAGQPQHF. The CDR3 coding sequence is TGTGCCAGTAGTCCCTCGGGCAGGGGGGCAGGACAGCCCCAGCATTTT.

Only one count was recorded for this clone. This chain uses TRBV6-5 with TRBJ1-6; D uncertain. The CDR3 consists of 14 residues. Germline CDR1 reads MNHEY; CDR2 reads SVGAGI. Trimming left V 5 bases short and J 5 bases short, with 10 bases between. In DNA form, the CDR3 reads TGTGCCAGCAGTACCCTGATAGATAATTCACCCCTCCACTTT. As protein: CASSTLIDNSPLHF.

The V gene is TRBV24-1, the J gene TRBJ2-7; 9 bases are a match to TRBD1. Losses at the gene ends were 5 bases for V and 1 base for J; bases not matched to a gene: 8. This CDR3 comprises 16 residues. The V gene's germline CDR1 is KGHDR and CDR2 SFDVKD. The CDR3 nucleotides read TGTGCCACCAGTGCCTCACAGGGGGCAGGATCCTACGAGCAGTACTTC. This translates into CATSASQGAGSYEQYF.

This sequence joins TRBV29-1 and TRBJ2-1; unclear D gene. This CDR3 is 13 amino acids long. The ends were cut back, 4 bases at V and 1 base at J, with 8 bases in the middle. The germline CDR1 and CDR2 sequences are SQVTM and ANQGSEA. The CDR3 sequence: CSVGASSYNEQFF. CDR3 nucleotide sequence: TGCAGCGTTGGGGCCAGTTCCTACAATGAGCAGTTCTTC.

The sample holds one count of this clone. The chain combines TRBV2 with TRBJ2-7, with 9 bases fitting TRBD2. Germline CDR1 is SNHLY and CDR2 is FYNNEI. The CDR3 consists of 14 residues. V shed 7 bases and J 3 bases; nucleotides not matched to a gene: 7. CDR3: CASTIAGVGYEQYF. The CDR3 DNA reads as TGTGCCAGCACAATAGCGGGAGTGGGCTACGAGCAGTACTTC.

The rearrangement links TRBV5-4 to TRBJ2-2; 10 bases align to TRBD2. CDR1 and CDR2 from the germline V gene are SGHNT and YYREEE (reference sequence). The CDR3 is 16 amino acids. V was pared by 0 bases and J by 4 bases, with 3 bases of the junction left unmatched. The CDR3 is CASSLARTSGTGELFF. CDR3 coding DNA: TGTGCCAGCAGCTTGGCCCGGACTAGCGGCACCGGGGAGCTGTTTTTT.

This clone was found a few times. The chain couples TRBV7-9 to TRBJ1-1; 9 nucleotides match TRBD1. With 7 bases clipped from V and 4 bases from J, the junction kept 7 bases outside the gene matches. Per the germline V gene, CDR1 is SEHNR and CDR2 is FQNEAQ (reference sequence). The CDR3 runs to 14 residues. The DNA for the CDR3 is TGTGCCAGCACATTACAGGGGGCCGTCACTGAAGCTTTCTTT. This codes for CASTLQGAVTEAFF. Full variable domain (rest looked up from reference TRBV7-9 and TRBJ1-1): DTGVSQNPRHKITKRGQNVTFRCDPISEHNRLYWYRQTLGQGPEFLTYFQNEAQLEKSRLLSDRFSAERPKGSFSTLEIQRTEQGDSAMYLCASTLQGAVTEAFFGQGTRLTVV.

The V and J genes are TRBV4-1 and TRBJ2-2, with a weak D call TRBD1 (6 bases). The germline V and J ends were trimmed by 2 bases and 6 bases, with 13 bases remaining between them. This CDR3 comprises 15 residues. Looked up from germline, CDR1 is MGHRA and CDR2 is YSYEKL. The CDR3 DNA is TGCGCCAGCAGCCAACAGTTACAGGGATCCGGGGAGCTGTTTTTT. Protein product: CASSQQLQGSGELFF.

This clone appeared a few times. V and J are TRBV19 and TRBJ1-2, with D perhaps matching TRBD1 (6 bases). Germline V gives CDR1 LNHDA, CDR2 SQIVND (reference sequence). V was trimmed by 6 bases and J by 2 bases, leaving 10 bases between them. This CDR3 spans 13 amino acids. The CDR3 DNA is TGTGCCAGTAGATGGGGGCGGAACTATGGCTACACCTTC. Encoded protein: CASRWGRNYGYTF.

The chain links TRBV5-1 to TRBJ1-1; no definite D call. CDR1 SGHRS and CDR2 YFSETQ come from the germline V gene. This CDR3 region has 14 residues. The ends were cut back, 6 bases at V and 5 bases at J, with 17 bases in the middle. The CDR3 loop is CASTAAVTGTEAFF. CDR3 bases: TGCGCCAGCACCGCGGCGGTAACTGGGACTGAAGCTTTCTTT.

This chain connects TRBV7-2 to TRBJ2-5, with D maybe TRBD2 (7 bases). CDR3 size: 16 residues. V lost 1 base and J lost 1, with 13 bases in between. The germline V gene has CDR1 SGHTA and CDR2 FQGNSA. The CDR3 bases are TGTGCCAGCAGCTTAGAAAGGGGGAGGGTCCAAGAGACCCAGTACTTC. Translation: CASSLERGRVQETQYF.

V gene TRBV29-1 combines with J gene TRBJ1-1; D is ambiguous. The CDR3 is 11 amino acids. Germline V CDR1 and CDR2: SQVTM, ANQGSEA. V lost 4 bases and J lost 6, with 9 bases in between. The CDR3 loop is CSVGQEAEAFF. The CDR3 DNA reads as TGCAGCGTTGGGCAGGAAGCTGAAGCTTTCTTT.

V and J are TRBV28 and TRBJ2-2, with 9 bases that match TRBD2. Germline V lookup: CDR1 MDHEN, CDR2 SYDVKM. The CDR3 consists of 17 residues. After removal of 0 bases from V and 4 bases from J, the junction contained 6 bases not matched to a gene. This chain's CDR3 is CASSLWTSGESTGELFF. In DNA form, the CDR3 reads TGTGCCAGCAGTTTATGGACTAGCGGAGAGTCCACCGGGGAGCTGTTTTTT.

The chain links TRBV19 to TRBJ1-4, with 9 bases fitting TRBD1. Germline V gene data show CDR1 as LNHDA and CDR2 as SQIVND (reference sequence). V trimming: 6 bases; J trimming: 4 bases; junction bases outside the gene matches: 6. The CDR3 loop spans 15 amino acids. Here the CDR3 DNA reads TGTGCCAGTAGCTTAACAGGGGGCGATAATGAAAAACTGTTTTTT. Translating gives CASSLTGGDNEKLFF.

Details on this clone: At one end, the junction sequence differs from germline, possibly due to a read error. The V and J genes are TRBV7-7 and TRBJ2-3; TRBD2 might be the D (6 bases). CDR1 SSHAT and CDR2 FNYEAQ come from the germline V gene (reference sequence). CDR3 length: 14 residues. In DNA, the CDR3 is TGTGCTAGCAGCCCGGGGGACGCCACAGATACGCAGTATTTT. It codes for CASSPGDATDTQYF.

This chain connects TRBV11-2 to TRBJ2-7; 10 bases align to TRBD2. The junction had 4 bases not matched to a gene; V was cut back by 2 bases and J by 0 bases. The germline V gene has CDR1 SGHAT and CDR2 FQNNGV. The CDR3 length is 16 residues. The CDR3 sequence is CASSLTAGGPSYEQYF. The CDR3 DNA reads TGTGCCAGCAGCTTAACAGCGGGGGGGCCCTCCTACGAGCAGTACTTC.

The chain recombines TRBV4-1 with TRBJ1-2, with TRBD1 as a possible D gene (5 bases). Trimming cost V 4 bases and J 7 bases, with 19 bases left between them. Germline V gene data show CDR1 as MGHRA and CDR2 as YSYEKL. This CDR3 spans 15 amino acids. CDR3 amino acids: CASSPIGALLAGYTF. The CDR3 DNA follows: TGCGCCAGCAGCCCTATTGGGGCCTTACTCGCTGGCTACACCTTC.

The chain carries TRBV19 and TRBJ1-2; D is possibly TRBD1 (5 bases). CDR3 size: 13 residues. From germline, CDR1 is LNHDA and CDR2 SQIVND (reference sequence). V lost 9 bases, J lost 4 bases, and 15 bases lay in between. The CDR3 nucleotides read TGTGCCAGCTCGTCTCGGGGGGGCTATGGCTACACCTTC. Its protein is CASSSRGGYGYTF.

The V and J genes are TRBV30 and TRBJ1-5; the D is unclear. The length of the CDR3 is 13 residues. CDR1 is GTSNPN, CDR2 SVGIG, per germline (reference sequence). Trimming took off 0 bases at V and 4 bases at J, with 7 bases between the two ends. The CDR3 spells CAWSVDINQPQHF. Here the CDR3 DNA reads TGTGCCTGGAGTGTAGACATTAATCAGCCCCAGCATTTT.

The V and J genes are TRBV3-1 (or the pseudogene TRBV3-2) and TRBJ2-7; TRBD1 matches at 7 bases. Germline V gene lookup returns CDR1 LGHDT and CDR2 YNNKEL (reference sequence). V dropped 4 bases and J dropped 5; count of bases not matched to a gene: 8. This CDR3 comprises 14 residues. In DNA, the CDR3 is TGTGCCAGCAGCCGGCTCGGGACAGACCACGAGCAGTACTTC. Translating gives CASSRLGTDHEQYF.

The chain recombines TRBV5-1 with TRBJ2-5; 7 positions agree with TRBD2. Per germline, CDR1 SGHRS and CDR2 YFSETQ. V lost 4 bases and J lost 5; bases outside the gene matches: 11. This CDR3 region has 15 residues. In DNA form, the CDR3 reads TGCGCCAGCAGCCCGACTAGCCGTCTGTGGGAGACCCAGTACTTC. This sequence encodes CASSPTSRLWETQYF.

Only one count was recorded for this clone. The chain combines TRBV5-1 with TRBJ2-7; D ambiguous. This CDR3 contains 14 residues. Germline V gene data show CDR1 as SGHRS and CDR2 as YFSETQ. V lost 1 base and J lost 0, with 8 bases in between. CDR3 nucleotides: TGCGCCAGCAGCTTGCGGTCTATCTCCTACGAGCAGTACTTC. The encoded protein is CASSLRSISYEQYF.

This clone was counted a single time. CDR3 nucleotides: TGTGCCGACCGACAGACTAGCGGACCTTCCACAGATACGCAGTATTTT. Protein sequence: CADRQTSGPSTDTQYF. J is TRBJ2-3 and V is TRBV15, with 9 bases identical to TRBD2. The V gene's germline CDR1 is LNHNV and CDR2 YYDKDF (reference sequence). The J segment lost 2 bases and the V segment lost 11 bases, leaving 14 bases of the junction unmatched. The CDR3 totals 16 residues.

The rearrangement joins TRBV29-1 to TRBJ1-3, with no clear D. Germline V gene lookup returns CDR1 SQVTM and CDR2 ANQGSEA. The V end lost 3 bases, the J end lost 3 bases, and 12 bases lay between the germline ends. The CDR3 length is 14 residues. CDR3 nucleotide sequence: TGCAGCGTTGATACCGGGGTTCTTGGAAACACCATATATTTT. Translation: CSVDTGVLGNTIYF.